This TCR beta chain was retrieved from a study of cytomegalovirus exposure and HLA in healthy donors. Study-level results: A later look showed TCR association rates differing by HLA locus, highest for DRB1 and lowest for HLA-C. When presence/absence was analysed, sequencing depth was taken to be roughly uniform across donors.

CDR1 and CDR2 from the germline V gene are LGHNA and YSLEER. The CDR3 has 14 amino acids. V was shortened by 1 base and J by 4 bases, with 10 bases between the two germline ends. Turning to this clone: Its antigen is unknown.

Primers for the PCR totalled 60 Vbeta and 13 Jbeta. Clones were read by immunoSEQ multiplex PCR, and TCRdb kept only the in-frame ones, dropping some. The sample holds approximately 210,000 clones, less than 85% seen once. The origin of this receptor is a girl aged 10 to 17 in good health and CMV-seropositive. The V and J genes are TRBV4-3 and TRBJ1-2, with D unresolved. The sequenced sample consisted of PBMCs. Here the CDR3 reads CASSQVVGSYGYTF. The CDR3 DNA follows: TGCGCCAGCAGCCAAGTGGTCGGGAGCTATGGCTACACCTTC.